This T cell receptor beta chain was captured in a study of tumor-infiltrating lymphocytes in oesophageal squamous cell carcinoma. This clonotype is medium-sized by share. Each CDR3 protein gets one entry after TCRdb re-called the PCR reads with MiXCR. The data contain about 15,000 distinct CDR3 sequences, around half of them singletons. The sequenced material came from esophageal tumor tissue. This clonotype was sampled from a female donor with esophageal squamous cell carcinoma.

The CDR3 here is CASSEWGQGSSYEQYF. As DNA, the CDR3 is TGTGCCAGCAGTGAATGGGGTCAGGGTAGCTCCTACGAGCAGTACTTC. V and J are TRBV6-1 and TRBJ2-7; a weak D match, TRBD1 (5 bases). This CDR3 is built from 16 residues. In germline, CDR1 is MNHNS, CDR2 SASEGT. The ends were cut back, 2 bases at V and 0 bases at J, with 14 bases in the middle.